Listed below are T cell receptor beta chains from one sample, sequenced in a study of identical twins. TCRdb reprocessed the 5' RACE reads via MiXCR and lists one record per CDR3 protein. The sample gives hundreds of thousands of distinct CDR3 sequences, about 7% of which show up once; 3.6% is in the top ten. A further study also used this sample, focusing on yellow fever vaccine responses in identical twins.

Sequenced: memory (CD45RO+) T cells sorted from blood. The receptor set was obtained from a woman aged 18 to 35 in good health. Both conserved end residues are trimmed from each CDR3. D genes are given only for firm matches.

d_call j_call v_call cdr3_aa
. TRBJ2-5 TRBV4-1 ASSQDRGDSQETQY
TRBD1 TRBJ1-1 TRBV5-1 ASSPSIWDRGLRMNTEAF
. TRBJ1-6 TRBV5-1 ASSSGTMDSPLH
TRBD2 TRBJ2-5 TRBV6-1 ASSEGSSGKETQY
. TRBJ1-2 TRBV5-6 ASSTTRGGYGYT
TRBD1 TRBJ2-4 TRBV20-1 SAFLHRGAKNIQY
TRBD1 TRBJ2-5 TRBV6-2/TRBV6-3 ASTLQGQETQY
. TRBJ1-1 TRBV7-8 ASSPYMNTEAF
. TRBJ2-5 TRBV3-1 ASNPAGRETQY
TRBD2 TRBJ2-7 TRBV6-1 ASREVAGSYEQY
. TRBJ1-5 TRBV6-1 ASSADGDQPQH
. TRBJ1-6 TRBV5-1 ASSSSGGGFESPLH
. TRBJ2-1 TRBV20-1 SASADYWGYNEQF
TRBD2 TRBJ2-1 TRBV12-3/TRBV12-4 ASKSRGLAGGEFYNEQF
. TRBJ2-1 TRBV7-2 ASSLTGHSYNEQF
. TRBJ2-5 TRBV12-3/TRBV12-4 ASTRTGPSETQY
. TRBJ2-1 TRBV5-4 ASSLAGSASEQF
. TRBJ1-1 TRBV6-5 ASSYEGVTEAF
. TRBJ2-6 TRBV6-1 ASGDVSGANVLT
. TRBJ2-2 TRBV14 ASSQEVRRKNTGELF
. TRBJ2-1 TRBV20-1 SARDYGDYNEQF
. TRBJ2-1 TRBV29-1 SVSTSTPSSYNEQF
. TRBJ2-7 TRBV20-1 SARTPLAQRLCEQY
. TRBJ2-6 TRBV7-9 ASSLPRLLSGANVLT
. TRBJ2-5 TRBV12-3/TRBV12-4 ASSLAPGYQETQY
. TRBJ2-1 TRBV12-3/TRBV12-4 ASSPQLGEQF
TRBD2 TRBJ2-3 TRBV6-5 ASSYSTSGSLTDTQY
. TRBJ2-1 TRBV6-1 ASRTTGTPLYNEQF
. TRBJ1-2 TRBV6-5 ASRQGNYGYT
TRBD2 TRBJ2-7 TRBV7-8 ASSLDRREVPYEQY